One and the same sample provided the 26 T cell receptor beta chains below, sequenced in a study of CD8 T cells in Susac syndrome. The RNA, roughly 0.5 to 1 ug, was put through reverse transcription using random hexamers. Via MiXCR, TCRdb re-called the immunoSEQ multiplex PCR reads, giving one row per CDR3 protein. Here the sample spans some 60,000 distinct CDR3 sequences, over 85% being singletons. Sequenced: CD8+ T cells from PBMCs. The origin of the receptors is a human donor in good health.

This sequence joins TRBV12-3 or TRBV12-4 and TRBJ1-5, with 8 bases aligning to TRBD1. J was trimmed by 5 bases and V by 5 bases; bases with no gene match: 11. CDR3 length: 16 amino acids. CDR3 protein: CASSHPGTGVDQPQHF. The CDR3 bases are TGTGCCAGCAGTCACCCCGGGACAGGTGTTGATCAGCCCCAGCATTTT.

This rearrangement joins TRBV9 to TRBJ2-5; 12 nucleotides agree with TRBD1. CDR1 and CDR2 from the germline V gene are SGDLS and YYNGEE. The V and J ends lost 4 bases and 5 bases, in that order; junction bases with no gene match: 6. CDR3 length: 15 residues. CDR3 residues: CASSFRDRGRETQYF. The CDR3 region has the DNA TGTGCCAGCAGCTTCCGGGACAGGGGGCGTGAGACCCAGTACTTC.

The rearrangement uses TRBV9 and TRBJ2-3; TRBD1 matches 8 bases. Germline V gene sequence: CDR1 SGDLS, CDR2 YYNGEE. J was trimmed by 4 bases and V by 0 bases; bases with no gene match: 7. This CDR3 comprises 16 residues. The CDR3 loop is CASSVEAQGAADTQYF. Here the CDR3 DNA reads TGTGCCAGCAGCGTAGAGGCCCAGGGGGCGGCAGATACGCAGTATTTT. Filled out from reference TRBV9 and TRBJ2-3, the complete variable domain reads DSGVTQTPKHLITATGQRVTLRCSPRSGDLSVYWYQQSLDQGLQFLIQYYNGEERAKGNILERFSAQQFPDLHSELNLSSLELGDSALYFCASSVEAQGAADTQYFGPGTRLTVL.

The chain combines TRBV6-1 with TRBJ2-3; 7 bases line up with TRBD1. Unmatched junction bases numbered 2, after V lost 1 base and J lost 4 bases. Germline V gene data show CDR1 as MNHNS and CDR2 as SASEGT. CDR3 length equals 14 residues. For the CDR3, the DNA is TGTGCCAGCAGTGAAGGACAGGGCCCAGATACGCAGTATTTT. Its protein product is CASSEGQGPDTQYF.

The chain has TRBV20-1 and TRBJ2-7; 7 positions match TRBD1. The CDR3 runs to 14 residues. The germline V gene has CDR1 DFQATT and CDR2 SNEGSKA (reference sequence). V dropped 1 base and J dropped 2; count of bases not matched to a gene: 5. The CDR3 reads CSARVPGQTYEQYF. CDR3 nucleotides: TGCAGTGCTAGAGTACCGGGACAGACCTACGAGCAGTACTTC.

The gene calls are TRBV5-4 and TRBJ2-5; 12 nucleotides line up with TRBD2. This CDR3 contains 14 residues. J was trimmed by 4 bases and V by 5 bases; bases with no gene match: 3. CDR1 and CDR2 (germline): SGHNT, YYREEE (reference sequence). CDR3: CASRTSGGRETQYF. In DNA, the CDR3 is TGTGCCAGCAGGACTAGCGGGGGCCGAGAGACCCAGTACTTC.

Concerning this clonotype: An end of the junction does not agree with germline; a read error may underlie this. This chain links TRBV7-9 with TRBJ2-5, with D perhaps assigned TRBD1 or TRBD2 (6 bases each). Germline loops: CDR1 SEHNR, CDR2 FQNEAQ (reference sequence). The CDR3 consists of 16 residues. The CDR3, as DNA: TGTGCCAGCAGCTCAGCGCAGGGGATTAGCGGAGAGGCCCAGTACTTC. Amino acids: CASSSAQGISGEAQYF.

The chain employs TRBV23-1 and TRBJ2-7; D is unclear. TRBV23-1 counts as an open reading frame of uncertain function. This CDR3 has 15 amino acids. The V end lost 0 bases, the J end lost 2 bases, and 11 bases lay between the germline ends. The CDR3 sequence is CASSQSSMWAYEQYF. In nucleotides, the CDR3 is TGCGCCAGCAGTCAATCGTCGATGTGGGCCTACGAGCAGTACTTC.

The J gene is TRBJ2-7, the V gene TRBV6-6; D is unclear. CDR3 length: 11 amino acids. Germline V gene lookup returns CDR1 MNHNY and CDR2 SVGAGI (reference sequence). Trimming stripped 6 bases from V and 3 bases from J, with 6 bases between. The chain's CDR3 is CASRYFYEQYF. Here the CDR3 DNA reads TGTGCCAGCAGGTATTTCTACGAGCAGTACTTC.

The chain employs TRBV28 and TRBJ2-5, with 10 bases that match TRBD1. The germline gives CDR1 MDHEN, CDR2 SYDVKM. The CDR3 is made up of 15 amino acids. Trimming at V came to 6 bases and at J to 4 bases, leaving 8 bases not matched to a gene. The CDR3 DNA sequence: TGTGCCAGCAGAGGACAGGGGGTTTTCGGAGAGACCCAGTACTTC. Translated, it gives CASRGQGVFGETQYF.

This clonotype was observed a few times. V and J are TRBV7-8 and TRBJ1-1, with D possibly matching TRBD1 (6 bases). CDR3 length: 13 amino acids. Germline CDR1 is SGHVS and CDR2 is FQNEAQ. Trimming cost V 1 base and J 4 bases, with 7 bases left between them. The CDR3 reads CASSLVRGTEAFF. The CDR3 region has the DNA TGTGCCAGCAGCTTAGTCAGGGGCACTGAAGCTTTCTTT.

The chain is built from TRBV28 and TRBJ2-3; 7 nucleotides match TRBD1. Per the germline V gene, CDR1 is MDHEN and CDR2 is SYDVKM. The CDR3 is 15 residues long. J lost 5 bases, V lost 5 bases, and 10 bases had no gene match. This CDR3 reads CASSKDREREDTQYF. The CDR3 DNA follows: TGTGCCAGCAGTAAAGACAGGGAGCGAGAAGATACGCAGTATTTT. Using reference TRBV28 and TRBJ2-3 for the parts outside the CDR3, the full variable domain is DVKVTQSSRYLVKRTGEKVFLECVQDMDHENMFWYRQDPGLGLRLIYFSYDVKMKEKGDIPEGYSVSREKKERFSLILESASTNQTSMYLCASSKDREREDTQYFGPGTRLTVL.

The rearrangement joins TRBV4-1 to TRBJ2-1, with D tentatively TRBD1 or TRBD2 (5 bases each). Germline values: CDR1 MGHRA, CDR2 YSYEKL. This CDR3 is built from 12 residues. Trimming took 4 bases from V and 4 from J, leaving 5 bases between them. DNA for the CDR3: TGCGCCAGCAGCCGGGGGTACAATGAGCAGTTCTTC. The encoded protein is CASSRGYNEQFF.

The chain links TRBV11-2 to TRBJ2-3; a weak D match, TRBD2 (5 bases). The CDR3 sequence is 14 residues long. CDR1 is SGHAT, CDR2 FQNNGV, per germline. The germline V and J ends were trimmed by 4 bases and 1 base, with 9 bases remaining between them. The CDR3 here is CASSSDSGTDTQYF. The CDR3 coding sequence is TGTGCCAGCAGCTCCGATAGCGGCACAGATACGCAGTATTTT.

The V call is TRBV30, the J call TRBJ1-1; tentative D call: TRBD1 (6 bases). CDR3 size: 14 residues. Germline-derived CDR1 and CDR2 are GTSNPN and SVGIG (reference sequence). V was shortened by 4 bases and J by 7 bases, with 19 bases between the two germline ends. The CDR3 region is CAWKKNREKGEAFF. As DNA, the CDR3 is TGTGCCTGGAAAAAAAACAGGGAGAAGGGTGAAGCTTTCTTT.

V and J are TRBV5-1 and TRBJ1-3; 7 bases are a match to TRBD1. Germline V lookup: CDR1 SGHRS, CDR2 YFSETQ. J was trimmed by 0 bases and V by 1 base; bases with no gene match: 7. CDR3 length: 17 amino acids. The CDR3 sequence is CASSLQGQTSSGNTIYF. In nucleotides, the CDR3 is TGCGCCAGCAGCTTGCAGGGACAGACAAGCTCTGGAAACACCATATATTTT.

This chain links TRBV6-5 with TRBJ2-3; 7 nucleotides line up with TRBD2. Germline V lookup: CDR1 MNHEY, CDR2 SVGAGI. With 10 bases clipped from V and 3 bases from J, the junction kept 1 base outside the gene matches. The CDR3 covers 11 residues. CDR3 nucleotides: TGTGCCACCGGGGGGACAGATACGCAGTATTTT. It is translated as CATGGTDTQYF.

The rearrangement uses TRBV29-1 and TRBJ2-7, with D perhaps assigned TRBD1 or TRBD2 (5 bases each). Trimming cost V 2 bases and J 2 bases, with 10 bases left between them. CDR1 and CDR2 from the germline V gene are SQVTM and ANQGSEA. CDR3 length: 13 residues. CDR3 coding DNA: TGCAGCGTTGAACTGGGACGGACCTACGAGCAGTACTTC. This codes for CSVELGRTYEQYF.

The chain is built from TRBV6-6 and TRBJ2-3, with TRBD1 matching over 8 bases. This CDR3 has 16 residues. CDR1 and CDR2 (germline): MNHNY, SVGAGI (reference sequence). V lost 1 base to trimming and J lost 0 bases; unmatched junction nucleotides: 3. This CDR3 is CASSYFGQGSTDTQYF. In DNA, the CDR3 is TGTGCCAGCAGTTACTTTGGACAGGGAAGCACAGATACGCAGTATTTT.

The V and J genes are TRBV4-1 and TRBJ2-2; 7 positions match TRBD2. This CDR3 is 17 amino acids long. Trimming removed 4 bases from V and 4 bases from J; junction bases left unmatched: 12. CDR1 and CDR2 (germline): MGHRA, YSYEKL. CDR3 DNA sequence: TGCGCCAGCAGCCCCATCCAAAGGGCTAGCGGCACCGGGGAGCTGTTTTTT. Protein sequence: CASSPIQRASGTGELFF.

The rearrangement uses TRBV3-1 and TRBJ2-7; 7 bases align to TRBD1. Germline V lookup: CDR1 LGHDT, CDR2 YNNKEL (reference sequence). J was trimmed by 3 bases and V by 5 bases; bases with no gene match: 1. The CDR3 runs 12 residues. The CDR3 loop reads CASSDRVYEQYF. The CDR3 DNA follows: TGTGCCAGCAGCGACAGGGTCTACGAGCAGTACTTC.

The chain combines TRBV4-1 with TRBJ2-7; possibly TRBD2 for D (7 bases). Germline CDR1 MGHRA, CDR2 YSYEKL. The CDR3 extends over 16 amino acids. V was shortened by 2 bases and J by 6 bases, with 20 bases between the two germline ends. DNA of the CDR3: TGCGCCAGCAGCCAATTTTCTGGCGGGGGCGGCGGCGAGCAGTACTTC. Translated, it gives CASSQFSGGGGGEQYF.

This clonotype was seen only once. The chain links TRBV6-5 to TRBJ1-2; maybe TRBD1 (6 bases). Trimming cost V 0 bases and J 4 bases, with 12 bases left between them. CDR3 length: 15 amino acids. In germline, CDR1 is MNHEY, CDR2 SVGAGI. The CDR3 nucleotides read TGTGCCAGCAGTTACTCGAAGGGGGGACCCTATGGCTACACCTTC. Its protein is CASSYSKGGPYGYTF.

The chain uses TRBV10-2 and TRBJ1-1, with a weak D call TRBD1 (5 bases). Deletions cut 6 bases from V and 3 bases from J, with 14 bases between. This CDR3 comprises 14 residues. Germline V gene data show CDR1 as WSHSY and CDR2 as SAAADI. Here the CDR3 DNA reads TGCGCCAGCAGAAGGGACCCCCGGGACACTGAAGCTTTCTTT. Translating it yields CASRRDPRDTEAFF.

This sequence joins TRBV27 and TRBJ1-1; 9 bases align to TRBD1. Trimming removed 3 bases from V and 3 bases from J; junction bases left unmatched: 2. The CDR3 consists of 14 residues. CDR1 and CDR2 from the germline V gene are MNHEY and SMNVEV (reference sequence). CDR3 loop: CASSFRQGDTEAFF. In DNA, the CDR3 is TGTGCCAGCAGTTTCCGACAGGGGGACACTGAAGCTTTCTTT.

This chain links TRBV6-1 with TRBJ2-3; 10 bases fit TRBD2. The ends lost 6 bases at V and 0 bases at J; junction bases unmatched: 6. The germline CDR1 and CDR2 sequences are MNHNS and SASEGT. The CDR3 is made up of 16 amino acids. CDR3 in amino acids: CASRNLAGVSTDTQYF. The CDR3 nucleotides read TGTGCCAGCAGGAATCTAGCGGGGGTTAGCACAGATACGCAGTATTTT.